Reported below is one T cell receptor beta chain. The CDR3 covers 14 residues. The V segment lost 7 bases and the J segment 3 bases; nucleotides outside the gene matches: 5. Germline assignment: CDR1 SNHLY and CDR2 FYNNEI. Repertoires were generated with immunoSEQ multiplex PCR, while TCRdb's copy carries only in-frame clones and drops some. The sample comprises some 250,000 clones, around 90% of which are singletons, and over 0.55% rests with the top ten. This entry comes from a study of blood T cell repertoires in COVID-19. Study-wide context: The analysed material was cDNA or gDNA that came from T cells, B-cell-depleted T cells, or PBMCs.

The chain combines TRBV2 with TRBJ2-7; 11 bases are a match to TRBD1. Source material: peripheral blood. The sequence was collected from a human donor in a cohort sampled during active COVID-19. CDR3 in amino acids: CASTRGTGGYEQYF. The CDR3 DNA follows: TGTGCCAGCACCCGAGGGACAGGGGGCTACGAGCAGTACTTC.